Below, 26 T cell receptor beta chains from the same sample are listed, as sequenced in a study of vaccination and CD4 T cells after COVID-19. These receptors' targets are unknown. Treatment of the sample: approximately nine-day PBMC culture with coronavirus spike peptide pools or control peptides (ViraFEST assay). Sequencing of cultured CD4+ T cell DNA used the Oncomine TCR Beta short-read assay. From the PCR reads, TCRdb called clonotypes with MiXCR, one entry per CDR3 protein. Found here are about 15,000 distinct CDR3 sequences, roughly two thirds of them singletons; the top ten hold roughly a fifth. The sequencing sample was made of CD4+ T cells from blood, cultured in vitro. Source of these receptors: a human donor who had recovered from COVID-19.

The CDR3 is CSSGVPSYEQYF. CDR3 bases: TGCAGCTCCGGGGTCCCGTCCTACGAGCAGTACTTC. The rearrangement uses TRBV20-1 and TRBJ2-7; maybe TRBD2 (5 bases). Germline CDR1 is DFQATT and CDR2 is SNEGSKA (reference sequence). This CDR3 is 12 amino acids long.

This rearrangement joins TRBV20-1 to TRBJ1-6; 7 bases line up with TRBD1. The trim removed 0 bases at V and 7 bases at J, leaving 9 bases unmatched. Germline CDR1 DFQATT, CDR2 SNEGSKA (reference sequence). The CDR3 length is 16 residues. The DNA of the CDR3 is TGCAGTGCTAGAGATGGCCAGCAGGGGGTGAATTCACCCCTCCACTTT. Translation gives CSARDGQQGVNSPLHF.

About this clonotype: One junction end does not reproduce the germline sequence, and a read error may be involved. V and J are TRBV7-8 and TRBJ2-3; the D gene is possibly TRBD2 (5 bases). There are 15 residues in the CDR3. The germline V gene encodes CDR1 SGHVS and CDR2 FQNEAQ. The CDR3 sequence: CASSPVRARTDTQYF. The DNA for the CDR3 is TGCGCCAGCAGCCCAGTGCGGGCCCGCACAGATACGCAGTATTTT.

CDR3 sequence: CASSELAGEDEQYF. CDR3 nucleotides: TGTGCCAGCAGTGAACTAGCGGGAGAAGACGAGCAGTACTTC. The rearrangement joins TRBV2 to TRBJ2-7; TRBD2 agrees at 10 bases. Germline V gene sequence: CDR1 SNHLY, CDR2 FYNNEI. The junction had 3 bases not matched to a gene; V was cut back by 2 bases and J by 5 bases. The CDR3 extends over 14 amino acids.

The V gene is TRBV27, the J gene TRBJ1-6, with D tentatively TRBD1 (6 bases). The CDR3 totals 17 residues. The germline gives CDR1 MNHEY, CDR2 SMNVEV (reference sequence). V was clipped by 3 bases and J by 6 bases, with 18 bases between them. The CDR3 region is CASSFYALGAFNSPLHF. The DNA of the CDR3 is TGTGCCAGCAGTTTCTACGCGTTGGGGGCCTTTAATTCACCCCTCCACTTT.

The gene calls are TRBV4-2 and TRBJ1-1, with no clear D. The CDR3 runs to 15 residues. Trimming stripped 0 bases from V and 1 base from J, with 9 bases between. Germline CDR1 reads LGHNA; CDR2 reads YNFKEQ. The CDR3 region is CASSQELAKNTEAFF. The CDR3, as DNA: TGTGCCAGCAGCCAAGAGTTGGCCAAGAACACTGAAGCTTTCTTT.

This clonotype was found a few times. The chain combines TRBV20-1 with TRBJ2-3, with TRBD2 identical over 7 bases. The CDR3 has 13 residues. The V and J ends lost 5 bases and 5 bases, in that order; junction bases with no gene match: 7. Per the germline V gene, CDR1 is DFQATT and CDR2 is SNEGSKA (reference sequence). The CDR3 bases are TGCAGTGCTCATAGCGGGTCCCGAGATACGCAGTATTTT. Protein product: CSAHSGSRDTQYF.

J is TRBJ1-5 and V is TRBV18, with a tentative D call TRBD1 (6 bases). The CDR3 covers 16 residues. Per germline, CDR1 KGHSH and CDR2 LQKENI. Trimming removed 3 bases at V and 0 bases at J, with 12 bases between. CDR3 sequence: CASSPRQASSNQPQHF. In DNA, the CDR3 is TGTGCCAGCTCACCCCGACAGGCCAGTAGCAATCAGCCCCAGCATTTT.

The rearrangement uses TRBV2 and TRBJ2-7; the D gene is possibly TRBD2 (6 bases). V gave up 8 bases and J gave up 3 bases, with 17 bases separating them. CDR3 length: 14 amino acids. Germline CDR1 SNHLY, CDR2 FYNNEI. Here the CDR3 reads CASLHRDWIYEQYF. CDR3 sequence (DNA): TGTGCCAGCTTACACCGGGACTGGATCTACGAGCAGTACTTC.

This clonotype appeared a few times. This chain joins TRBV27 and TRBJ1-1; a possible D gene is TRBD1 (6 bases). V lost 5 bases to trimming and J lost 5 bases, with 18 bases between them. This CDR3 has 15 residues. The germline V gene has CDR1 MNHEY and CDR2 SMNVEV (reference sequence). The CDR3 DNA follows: TGTGCCAGCAGTCCCACCAGGGGAGGAGGAACTGAAGCTTTCTTT. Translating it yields CASSPTRGGGTEAFF.

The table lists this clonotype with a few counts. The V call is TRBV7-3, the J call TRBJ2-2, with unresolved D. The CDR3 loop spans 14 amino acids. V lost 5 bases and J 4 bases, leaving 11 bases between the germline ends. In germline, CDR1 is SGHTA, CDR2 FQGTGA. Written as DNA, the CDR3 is TGTGCCAGCAGCCCCAGAGACATCACCGGGGAGCTGTTTTTT. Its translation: CASSPRDITGELFF.

Here the CDR3 DNA reads TGTGCCAGCAGAAGACTAGCGGGGGTGGGCGAGCAGTACTTC. As protein: CASRRLAGVGEQYF. The chain recombines TRBV6-1 with TRBJ2-7; 12 bases are shared with TRBD2. Looked up from germline, CDR1 is MNHNS and CDR2 is SASEGT. This CDR3 is built from 14 residues. Trimming cost V 6 bases and J 6 bases; bases outside gene matches: 6.

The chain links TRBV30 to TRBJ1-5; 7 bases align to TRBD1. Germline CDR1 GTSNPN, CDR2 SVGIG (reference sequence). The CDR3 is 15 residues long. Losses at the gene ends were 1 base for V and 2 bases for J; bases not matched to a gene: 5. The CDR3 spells CAWSGNRGGNQPQHF. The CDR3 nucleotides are TGTGCCTGGAGTGGGAACAGGGGTGGCAATCAGCCCCAGCATTTT.

The CDR3 region is CASSPPGRSYEQYF. The CDR3 nucleotides are TGTGCCAGTAGCCCCCCAGGGCGGTCCTACGAGCAGTACTTC. This chain joins TRBV19 and TRBJ2-7; D is perhaps TRBD1 (5 bases). The V gene lost 6 bases and the J gene lost 1 base, with 13 bases spanning the gap. The CDR3 totals 14 residues. Germline V CDR1 and CDR2: LNHDA, SQIVND (reference sequence).

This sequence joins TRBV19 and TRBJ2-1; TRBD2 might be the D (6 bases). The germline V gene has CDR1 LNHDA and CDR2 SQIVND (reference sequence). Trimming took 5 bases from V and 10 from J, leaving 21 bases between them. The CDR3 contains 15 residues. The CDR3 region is CASSAAGRPFSEQFF. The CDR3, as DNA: TGTGCCAGTAGTGCCGCCGGGAGACCATTCTCCGAGCAGTTCTTC.

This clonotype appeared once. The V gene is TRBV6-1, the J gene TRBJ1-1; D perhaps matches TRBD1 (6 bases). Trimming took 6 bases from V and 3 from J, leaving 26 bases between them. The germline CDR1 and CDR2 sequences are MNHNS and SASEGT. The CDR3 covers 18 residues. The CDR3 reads CASSIKTGTWGLYTEAFF. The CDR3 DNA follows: TGTGCCAGCAGCATTAAGACAGGCACCTGGGGTCTTTACACTGAAGCTTTCTTT.

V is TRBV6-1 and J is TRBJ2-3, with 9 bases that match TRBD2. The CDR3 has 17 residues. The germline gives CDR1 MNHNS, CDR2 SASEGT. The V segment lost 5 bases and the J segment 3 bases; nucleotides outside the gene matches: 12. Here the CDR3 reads CASSRTPTSGITDTQYF. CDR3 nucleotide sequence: TGTGCCAGCAGTCGCACTCCGACTAGCGGTATAACAGATACGCAGTATTTT.

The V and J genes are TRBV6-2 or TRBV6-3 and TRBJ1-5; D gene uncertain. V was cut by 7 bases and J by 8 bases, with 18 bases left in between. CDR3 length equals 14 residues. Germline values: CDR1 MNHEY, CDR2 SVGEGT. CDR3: CASTTGFSREPQHF. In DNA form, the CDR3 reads TGTGCCAGCACCACGGGCTTTAGTAGGGAGCCCCAGCATTTT.

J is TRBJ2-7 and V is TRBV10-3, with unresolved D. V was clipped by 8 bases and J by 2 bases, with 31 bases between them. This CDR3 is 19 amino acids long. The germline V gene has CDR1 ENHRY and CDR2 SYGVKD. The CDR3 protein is CAIPDLESSRLNLAYEQYF. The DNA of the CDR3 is TGTGCCATCCCGGACCTAGAATCCAGTCGGTTAAATTTAGCCTACGAGCAGTACTTC.

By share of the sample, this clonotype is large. For the CDR3, the DNA is TGTGCCAGCAGCCCCACAGGGGATGGCTACACCTTC. This gives the protein CASSPTGDGYTF. The rearrangement joins TRBV6-1 to TRBJ1-2; 7 bases align to TRBD1. Germline CDR1 reads MNHNS; CDR2 reads SASEGT. Unmatched junction bases numbered 4, after V lost 6 bases and J lost 6 bases. The CDR3 is 12 amino acids.

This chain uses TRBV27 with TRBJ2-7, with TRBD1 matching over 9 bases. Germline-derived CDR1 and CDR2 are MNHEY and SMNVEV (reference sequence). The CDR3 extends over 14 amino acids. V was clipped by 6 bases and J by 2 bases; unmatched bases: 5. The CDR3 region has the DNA TGTGCCAGCAGCCGGGACAGGGCGGCCTACGAGCAGTACTTC. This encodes CASSRDRAAYEQYF.

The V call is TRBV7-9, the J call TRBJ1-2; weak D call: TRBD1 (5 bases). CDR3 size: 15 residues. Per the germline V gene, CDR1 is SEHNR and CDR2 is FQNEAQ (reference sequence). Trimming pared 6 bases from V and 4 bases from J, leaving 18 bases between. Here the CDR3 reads CASSPPWGVGYGYTF. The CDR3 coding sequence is TGTGCCAGCAGTCCCCCCTGGGGCGTGGGCTATGGCTACACCTTC.

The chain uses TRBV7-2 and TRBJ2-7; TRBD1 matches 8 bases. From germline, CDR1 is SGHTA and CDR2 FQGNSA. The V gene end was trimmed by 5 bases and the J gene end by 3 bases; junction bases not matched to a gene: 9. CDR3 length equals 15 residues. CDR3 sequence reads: CASSPGTGPIYEQYF. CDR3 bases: TGTGCCAGCAGCCCCGGGACAGGTCCAATCTACGAGCAGTACTTC. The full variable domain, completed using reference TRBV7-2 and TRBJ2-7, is GAGVSQSPSNKVTEKGKDVELRCDPISGHTALYWYRQSLGQGLEFLIYFQGNSAPDKSGLPSDRFSAERTGGSVSTLTIQRTQQEDSAVYLCASSPGTGPIYEQYFGPGTRLTVT.

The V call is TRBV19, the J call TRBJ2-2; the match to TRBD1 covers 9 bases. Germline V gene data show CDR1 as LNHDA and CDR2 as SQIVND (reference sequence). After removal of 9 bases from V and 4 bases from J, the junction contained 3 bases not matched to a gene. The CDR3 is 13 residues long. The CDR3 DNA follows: TGTGCCAGCGGGACAGGGAGCACCGGGGAGCTGTTTTTT. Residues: CASGTGSTGELFF.

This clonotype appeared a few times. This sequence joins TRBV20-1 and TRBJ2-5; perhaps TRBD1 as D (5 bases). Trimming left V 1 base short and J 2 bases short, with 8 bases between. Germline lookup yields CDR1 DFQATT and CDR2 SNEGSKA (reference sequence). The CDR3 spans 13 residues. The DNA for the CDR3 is TGCAGTGCTAGAGCAGGGTTTCAAGAGACCCAGTACTTC. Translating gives CSARAGFQETQYF.

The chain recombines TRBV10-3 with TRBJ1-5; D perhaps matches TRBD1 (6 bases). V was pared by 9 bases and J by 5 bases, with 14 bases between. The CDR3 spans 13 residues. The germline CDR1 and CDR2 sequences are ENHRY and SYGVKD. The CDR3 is CAINRERDQPQHF. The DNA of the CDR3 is TGTGCCATTAACAGGGAGAGGGATCAGCCCCAGCATTTT.